These 14 T cell receptor beta chains were sequenced from one sample in a study of response to subunit inactivated influenza vaccine. TCRdb reprocessed the RT-PCR reads with MiXCR, giving one entry per CDR3 protein. The sample has hundreds of thousands of distinct CDR3 sequences, around 25% seen once; the top ten hold under 2.5%. Sequencing used CD4+ T cells sorted from PBMCs, obtained 4 to 6 days after vaccination. The receptors shown here come from a man between 50 and 59 years old who received an inactivated influenza vaccine.

This clonotype was observed a handful of times. The V gene is TRBV15, the J gene TRBJ2-1; no clear D. The CDR3 has 15 residues. Looked up from germline, CDR1 is LNHNV and CDR2 is YYDKDF (reference sequence). Between the trimmed V and J ends, which lost 0 bases and 4 bases, there was a span of 10 bases. DNA of the CDR3: TGTGCCACCAGCAGAGATCGAGTGGAATACAATGAGCAGTTCTTC. This gives the protein CATSRDRVEYNEQFF.

The rearrangement uses TRBV12-3 or TRBV12-4 and TRBJ2-1, with no clear D. Deletions cut 6 bases from V and 5 bases from J, with 14 bases between. The CDR3 spans 14 residues. In nucleotides, the CDR3 is TGTGCCAGCAGCCCTAGTGCAGGAGACAATGAGCAGTTCTTC. Encoded protein: CASSPSAGDNEQFF.

CDR3 sequence reads: CASGSGGAWNEQFF. The CDR3 region has the DNA TGTGCCAGCGGTAGCGGGGGGGCATGGAATGAGCAGTTCTTC. This chain uses TRBV6-4 with TRBJ2-1, with TRBD2 matching 11 bases. The germline gives CDR1 MRHNA, CDR2 SNTAGT. Germline trimming cut 8 bases from V and 7 bases from J; bases unmatched to any gene: 7. The CDR3 is made up of 14 amino acids.

This clonotype was seen once. The chain carries TRBV6-1 and TRBJ2-2; tentative D call: TRBD1 (6 bases). The germline V gene has CDR1 MNHNS and CDR2 SASEGT. The CDR3 consists of 13 residues. Trimming pared 7 bases from V and 5 bases from J, leaving 11 bases between. CDR3 nucleotides: TGTGCCAGCACCGAACAGGGTACCGGGGAGCTGTTTTTT. As protein: CASTEQGTGELFF.

The V and J genes are TRBV20-1 and TRBJ2-7; possible D gene TRBD2, 5 bases. The V end was cut by 7 bases, the J end by 4 bases, with 11 bases between. CDR3 length: 11 amino acids. Germline loops: CDR1 DFQATT, CDR2 SNEGSKA (reference sequence). The CDR3 spells CSGFSDYEQYF. CDR3 nucleotide sequence: TGCAGTGGGTTTAGCGATTACGAGCAGTACTTC.

In its sample, this clonotype was seen many times. The chain recombines TRBV5-1 with TRBJ2-7, with 9 bases matching TRBD1. V shed 4 bases, J shed 4 bases, and the junction held 6 bases outside the gene matches. The CDR3 is 14 residues long. Germline V gene data show CDR1 as SGHRS and CDR2 as YFSETQ. CDR3 loop: CASSTGQGSYEQYF. The CDR3 nucleotides read TGCGCCAGCAGCACGGGACAGGGTTCGTACGAGCAGTACTTC.

There are many counts of this clonotype. Germline is not matched at one junction end, which may reflect a read error. The chain has TRBV5-1 and TRBJ2-1; 12 bases map to TRBD2. There are 15 residues in the CDR3. Germline CDR1 and CDR2: SGHRS and YFSETQ. The CDR3 is CASSLTSGSYNEQFF. The CDR3 nucleotides read TGTGCCAGCAGCTTGACTAGCGGGAGTTACAATGAGCAGTTCTTC.

The chain links TRBV5-1 to TRBJ2-1; the match to TRBD2 covers 7 bases. This CDR3 has 12 amino acids. The ends lost 0 bases at V and 11 bases at J; junction bases unmatched: 2. Germline CDR1 SGHRS, CDR2 YFSETQ. For the CDR3, the DNA is TGCGCCAGCAGCTTGGCGCGGGAGAAGCAGTTCTTC. It specifies CASSLAREKQFF. Full variable domain (missing parts from reference TRBV5-1 and TRBJ2-1): KAGVTQTPRYLIKTRGQQVTLSCSPISGHRSVSWYQQTPGQGLQFLFEYFSETQRNKGNFPGRFSGRQFSNSRSEMNVSTLELGDSALYLCASSLAREKQFFGPGTRLTVL.

CDR3 nucleotide sequence: TGTGCCAGCAGCTTAGTAGGAGCCACCGCCTACAATGAGCAGTTCTTC. This codes for CASSLVGATAYNEQFF. The chain combines TRBV7-2 with TRBJ2-1; no clear D. Germline-derived CDR1 and CDR2 are SGHTA and FQGNSA. The length of the CDR3 is 16 residues. V dropped 1 base and J dropped 2 bases, with 12 bases sitting between them. The full variable domain, rest sourced from reference TRBV7-2 and TRBJ2-1, is GAGVSQSPSNKVTEKGKDVELRCDPISGHTALYWYRQSLGQGLEFLIYFQGNSAPDKSGLPSDRFSAERTGGSVSTLTIQRTQQEDSAVYLCASSLVGATAYNEQFFGPGTRLTVL.

This clonotype was seen a handful of times. V is TRBV12-3 or TRBV12-4 and J is TRBJ1-6; possible D gene TRBD1, 6 bases. V lost 3 bases and J 7 bases, leaving 13 bases between the germline ends. The CDR3 contains 15 residues. The CDR3 region has the DNA TGTGCCAGCAGTTTTGGGCAGGGGCTGAATTCACCCCTCCACTTT. Protein product: CASSFGQGLNSPLHF.

This chain joins TRBV6-5 and TRBJ2-1; TRBD1 might be the D (7 bases). Germline V gene sequence: CDR1 MNHEY, CDR2 SVGAGI. This CDR3 has 15 residues. Trimming shortened V by 2 bases and J by 9 bases, and 17 bases separated the two germline ends. The CDR3 nucleotides are TGTGCCAGCAGTTACGACAGGGTGGGACTCGGTGAGCAGTTCTTC. Amino acid sequence: CASSYDRVGLGEQFF.

The J gene is TRBJ2-3, the V gene TRBV5-1, with 10 nucleotides matching TRBD2. CDR1 is SGHRS and CDR2 is YFSETQ in the germline V gene. V lost 2 bases to trimming and J lost 0 bases; unmatched junction nucleotides: 9. CDR3 length: 18 residues. DNA for the CDR3: TGCGCCAGCAGCTTATCAAGCGGGGGGGCGGCTAGCACAGATACGCAGTATTTT. It encodes CASSLSSGGAASTDTQYF. The entire variable domain, with the rest obtained from reference TRBV5-1 and TRBJ2-3, is as follows: KAGVTQTPRYLIKTRGQQVTLSCSPISGHRSVSWYQQTPGQGLQFLFEYFSETQRNKGNFPGRFSGRQFSNSRSEMNVSTLELGDSALYLCASSLSSGGAASTDTQYFGPGTRLTVL.

This clonotype was detected ten times or more. J is TRBJ2-3 and V is TRBV6-6; D remains unclear. V was pared by 2 bases and J by 6 bases, with 9 bases between. Germline values: CDR1 MNHNY, CDR2 SVGAGI (reference sequence). This CDR3 region has 13 residues. CDR3 amino acids: CASSYRYWDTQYF. As DNA, the CDR3 is TGTGCCAGCAGTTACCGTTACTGGGATACGCAGTATTTT.

This sequence joins TRBV7-2 and TRBJ2-1; no firm D call. Trimming removed 3 bases from V and 0 bases from J, with 9 bases in between. This CDR3 contains 15 residues. CDR1 is SGHTA, CDR2 FQGNSA, per germline. CDR3: CASSLGWASYNEQFF. Here the CDR3 DNA reads TGTGCCAGCAGCTTGGGCTGGGCCTCCTACAATGAGCAGTTCTTC.